This paragraph reports one T cell receptor beta chain. The antigen is undetermined. This sample stems from a study of cytomegalovirus exposure and HLA in healthy donors. Overall study findings and caveats: Analysis was carried out at a later point, and it linked a missense DCLRE1C variant to TCR beta V- and J-gene trimming. Among the CMV-associated chains, three were confirmed in vitro as specific for CMV antigens. Fewer N-insertions than the roughly 670-donor mean were reportedly shown by an Asian-associated ancestry cluster in a later analysis.

CDR1 is SQVTM and CDR2 is ANQGSEA in the germline V gene. This CDR3 has 13 amino acids. The V end was cut by 7 bases, the J end by 1 base, with 13 bases between. The PCR employed 60 Vbeta primers together with 13 Jbeta primers. This table comes from immunoSEQ multiplex PCR, and its TCRdb copy is limited to in-frame clones, with some not included. The table records fewer than 250,000 clones, over 60% of them present only once. Each of the donors was a healthy bone marrow donor. This receptor was taken from a woman in her thirties or forties in good health and CMV-seronegative. J is TRBJ1-1 and V is TRBV29-1; D is unclear. Sequencing used PBMCs. The CDR3 protein is CSAAPDKNTEAFF. CDR3 coding DNA: TGCAGCGCTGCGCCCGACAAGAACACTGAAGCTTTCTTT. Full variable domain (missing parts from reference TRBV29-1 and TRBJ1-1): SAVISQKPSRDICQRGTSLTIQCQVDSQVTMMFWYRQQPGQSLTLIATANQGSEATYESGFVIDKFPISRPNLTFSTLTVSNMSPEDSSIYLCSAAPDKNTEAFFGQGTRLTVV.